One and the same sample provided the 20 T cell receptor beta chains below, sequenced in a study of T cell repertoires in cytomegalovirus infection. These receptors' targets are unknown. One entry per CDR3 protein results from TCRdb running MiXCR on the reads. The sample records roughly 990,000 distinct CDR3 sequences, 30% to 40% being singletons. The sequenced sample was cultured CD8+ T cells from PBMCs, obtained from culture after CMV antigen stimulation. These receptors originate from a human donor in good health (CMV status not recorded). Some clones in this sample may be carry-over from other donors' samples.

J is TRBJ2-1 and V is TRBV18; 7 nucleotides line up with TRBD2. V was pared by 2 bases and J by 4 bases, with 5 bases of the junction left unmatched. The CDR3 covers 15 residues. From germline, CDR1 is KGHSH and CDR2 LQKENI. CDR3: CASSPSSGEYNEQFF. In DNA form, the CDR3 reads TGTGCCAGCTCACCATCCAGCGGGGAGTACAATGAGCAGTTCTTC.

This clonotype was seen many times. This sequence joins TRBV5-4 and TRBJ2-7, with 10 bases lining up with TRBD2. The J segment lost 6 bases and the V segment lost 2 bases, leaving 5 bases of the junction unmatched. CDR1 and CDR2 (germline): SGHNT, YYREEE (reference sequence). The CDR3 is 14 residues long. Here the CDR3 reads CASSFGLAEGEQYF. CDR3 nucleotide sequence: TGTGCCAGCAGCTTCGGACTAGCGGAGGGCGAGCAGTACTTC.

This clonotype was counted ten times or more. The J gene is TRBJ2-2, the V gene TRBV19, with 9 bases fitting TRBD1. Germline CDR1 reads LNHDA; CDR2 reads SQIVND (reference sequence). This CDR3 region has 17 residues. The J segment lost 4 bases and the V segment lost 0 bases, leaving 6 bases of the junction unmatched. The chain's CDR3 is CASSIDPDRGLTGELFF. The DNA for the CDR3 is TGTGCCAGTAGTATAGATCCGGACAGGGGACTCACCGGGGAGCTGTTTTTT.

This clonotype was observed once. The chain has TRBV27 and TRBJ1-4, with TRBD1 as a possible D gene (5 bases). This CDR3 is built from 13 residues. The ends were cut back, 7 bases at V and 6 bases at J, with 12 bases in the middle. CDR1 and CDR2 (germline): MNHEY, SMNVEV (reference sequence). The CDR3 DNA sequence: TGTGCCAGCATCGGAGGGGCCGATGAAAAACTGTTTTTT. Protein product: CASIGGADEKLFF.

This clonotype was observed a few times. V gene TRBV27 combines with J gene TRBJ2-7, with D possibly being TRBD1 (6 bases). V was trimmed by 5 bases and J by 5 bases, leaving 13 bases between them. CDR3 length: 13 residues. Germline CDR1 MNHEY, CDR2 SMNVEV (reference sequence). The CDR3, as DNA: TGTGCCAGCAGTCCGCGGGCAGGGGACGAGCAGTACTTC. It specifies CASSPRAGDEQYF.

This clonotype was picked up one time. The CDR3 DNA is TGTGCCAGCAGTTTAGGGGCTTGGGACAGAGTGAACACTGAAGCTTTCTTT. As protein: CASSLGAWDRVNTEAFF. This chain links TRBV27 with TRBJ1-1; 7 bases are shared with TRBD1. Germline V gene data show CDR1 as MNHEY and CDR2 as SMNVEV (reference sequence). The CDR3 is 17 residues long. V lost 2 bases, J lost 0 bases, and 9 bases stayed unmatched.

Note on this clonotype: A read error may explain this, as a much larger clone is one base away. The chain combines TRBV7-8 with TRBJ2-7, with D tentatively TRBD1 (5 bases). Trimming pared 5 bases from V and 1 base from J, leaving 15 bases between. The CDR3 consists of 15 residues. The V gene's germline CDR1 is SGHVS and CDR2 FQNEAQ. CDR3 in amino acids: CASSGSSQGSYEQYV. CDR3 in DNA: TGTGCCAGCAGCGGTTCCTCGCAGGGTTCCTACGAGCAGTACGTC.

This sequence joins TRBV7-2 and TRBJ1-5, with D hard to call. This CDR3 has 12 residues. From germline, CDR1 is SGHTA and CDR2 FQGNSA. The V end was cut by 4 bases, the J end by 7 bases, with 8 bases between. The CDR3 loop reads CASSSGKQPQHF. Here the CDR3 DNA reads TGTGCCAGCAGCTCAGGAAAACAGCCCCAGCATTTT.

The sample holds one count of this clonotype. The rearrangement uses TRBV7-4 and TRBJ2-3; D might be TRBD1 (7 bases). Trimming stripped 5 bases from V and 5 bases from J, with 20 bases between. The CDR3 loop spans 16 amino acids. Germline CDR1 reads SGHVT; CDR2 reads SQSDAQ. The chain's CDR3 is CASSPPQGGGRDTQYF. The CDR3 DNA reads TGTGCCAGCAGCCCTCCTCAGGGGGGAGGTAGAGATACGCAGTATTTT.

This CDR3 is CASSVSGPEAFF. The CDR3 nucleotides read TGTGCCAGCAGTGTTTCGGGCCCCGAAGCTTTCTTT. The chain joins TRBV6-2 or TRBV6-3 to TRBJ1-1; unclear D gene. The CDR3 has 12 residues. The germline V gene encodes CDR1 MNHEY and CDR2 SVGEGT. Trimming cost V 5 bases and J 8 bases, with 12 bases left between them.

This clonotype was picked up a small number of times. This chain connects TRBV7-3 to TRBJ2-5; no reliable D call. V was cut by 0 bases and J by 5 bases, with 13 bases left in between. The CDR3 is 15 residues long. Germline V gene sequence: CDR1 SGHTA, CDR2 FQGTGA. CDR3 protein: CASSLTFGVSETQYF. The DNA for the CDR3 is TGTGCCAGCAGCTTAACCTTTGGGGTTAGCGAGACCCAGTACTTC.

The genes are TRBV28 and TRBJ2-7; 7 bases match TRBD1. The CDR3 runs 13 residues. The junction had 4 bases not matched to a gene; V was cut back by 8 bases and J by 0 bases. Looked up from germline, CDR1 is MDHEN and CDR2 is SYDVKM. In DNA form, the CDR3 reads TGTGCCAGCGAGGGGGCGAGCTCCTACGAGCAGTACGTC. This translates into CASEGASSYEQYV.

This chain connects TRBV20-1 to TRBJ1-2; no clear D. In germline, CDR1 is DFQATT, CDR2 SNEGSKA (reference sequence). The CDR3 has 14 amino acids. Trimming removed 3 bases at V and 4 bases at J, with 15 bases between. The CDR3 here is CSASETVTIYGYTF. The CDR3 coding sequence is TGCAGTGCTAGCGAAACAGTGACGATCTATGGCTACACCTTC.

The chain carries TRBV7-6 and TRBJ2-3; D gene ambiguous. Trimming stripped 5 bases from V and 2 bases from J, with 11 bases between. This CDR3 has 14 residues. Germline lookup yields CDR1 SGHVS and CDR2 FNYEAQ. The CDR3 is CASSLMQDTDTQYF. The CDR3 DNA reads TGTGCCAGCAGCCTCATGCAGGACACAGATACGCAGTATTTT.

This clonotype showed up just a few times. The gene calls are TRBV10-3 and TRBJ2-6, with 7 bases identical to TRBD2. Per the germline V gene, CDR1 is ENHRY and CDR2 is SYGVKD. The J segment lost 3 bases and the V segment lost 4 bases, leaving 9 bases of the junction unmatched. There are 17 residues in the CDR3. The CDR3: CAISVPGRAGGANVLTF. Written as DNA, the CDR3 is TGTGCCATCAGTGTCCCAGGGAGGGCAGGTGGGGCCAACGTCCTGACTTTC.

This clonotype was observed a few times. The rearrangement joins TRBV27 to TRBJ1-1; tentative D call: TRBD1 (5 bases). CDR1 is MNHEY, CDR2 SMNVEV, per germline (reference sequence). This CDR3 region has 11 residues. V was pared by 8 bases and J by 4 bases, with 8 bases between. The CDR3 coding sequence is TGTGCCAGCTGGGGCGTCACTGAAGCTTTCTTT. Protein product: CASWGVTEAFF.

The rearrangement links TRBV7-2 to TRBJ2-1, with 12 nucleotides matching TRBD2. With 3 bases clipped from V and 5 bases from J, the junction kept 8 bases outside the gene matches. Germline CDR1 SGHTA, CDR2 FQGNSA. This CDR3 comprises 17 residues. The CDR3 DNA reads as TGTGCCAGCAGCTTCGTCGGACTAGCGGGGCCTGACAATGAGCAGTTCTTC. Encoded protein: CASSFVGLAGPDNEQFF.

This clonotype was picked up one time. This may be a read error: a much more frequent sequence differs by one nucleotide. The chain uses TRBV4-1 and TRBJ1-6; D unresolved. CDR1 is MGHRA, CDR2 YSYEKL, per germline. This CDR3 is built from 13 residues. CDR3 protein: CVSSQGLGKPLHF. As DNA, the CDR3 is TGTGTCAGCAGCCAAGGGTTGGGGAAACCCCTCCACTTT.

This clonotype came up a few times. V usage is TRBV6-1 and J usage is TRBJ2-3; D gene unclear. The ends were cut back, 2 bases at V and 1 base at J, with 16 bases in the middle. CDR3 length: 17 residues. The germline gives CDR1 MNHNS, CDR2 SASEGT. The CDR3 coding sequence is TGTGCCAGCAGTGAAATTCCACCCGGAGACCGCACAGATACGCAGTATTTT. Amino acid sequence: CASSEIPPGDRTDTQYF.

The chain carries TRBV7-4 and TRBJ2-3, with D possibly TRBD1 on 5 matching bases. Germline V gives CDR1 SGHVT, CDR2 SQSDAQ. This CDR3 spans 17 amino acids. Trimming stripped 0 bases from V and 2 bases from J, with 15 bases between. The CDR3 loop reads CASSLALGRYSTDTQYF. In nucleotides, the CDR3 is TGTGCCAGCAGCTTAGCGTTGGGGCGTTATTCCACAGATACGCAGTATTTT.